These T cell receptor beta chains were read from a single sample in a study of a mutant IDH1 vaccine in newly diagnosed glioma. This table comes from immunoSEQ multiplex PCR, and its TCRdb copy is limited to in-frame clones, with some not included. The table lists about 54,000 clones, around 80% of them singletons. The antigens for these receptors are not known. Sequenced material: PBMCs, taken from a glioma patient whose treatment included an IDH1 peptide vaccine. Every receptor here comes from a woman aged 18-30 years with glioma. Both conserved end residues are part of each CDR3. A D gene is named only where the DNA matches it firmly. Size values are once, few and many counts, or a class for expanded clones, and some rows have none.

V gene	J gene	clone size	D gene	CDR3 DNA	CDR3 protein
TRBV9	TRBJ1-2	.	.	TGTGCCAGCAGCTCCCGGACAGACCCGAACTATGGCTACACCTTC	CASSSRTDPNYGYTF
TRBV12-5	TRBJ2-5	.	.	TGTGCTAGTGGTTCCGGGAGAGAGACCCAGTACTTC	CASGSGRETQYF
TRBV5-1	TRBJ1-1	.	TRBD1	TGCGCCAGCCGAGATCAGGGGGCCGACACTGAAGCTTTCTTT	CASRDQGADTEAFF
TRBV6-5	TRBJ1-4	.	.	TGTGCCAGCACCAACGCCCAAGGGCGTAATGAAAAACTGTTTTTT	CASTNAQGRNEKLFF
TRBV6-5	TRBJ2-5	.	.	TGTGCCAGCAGTTACACACAGGGGGGGGAGACCCAGTACTTC	CASSYTQGGETQYF
TRBV11-2	TRBJ2-5	once	TRBD2	TGTGCCAGCAGCTTGGGGAGACTAGCGGCCCAAGAGACCCAGTACTTC	CASSLGRLAAQETQYF
TRBV7-2	TRBJ1-1	.	.	TGTGCCAGCAGCTTAGTTGGGGGCGCGAACACTGAAGCTTTCTTT	CASSLVGGANTEAFF
TRBV6-1	TRBJ1-2	.	TRBD1	TGTGCCAGCAGTGTGACAGGGAACTATGGCTACACCTTC	CASSVTGNYGYTF
TRBV29-1	TRBJ1-2	.	.	TGCAGCGTTGCAGGGAATGGCTACACCTTC	CSVAGNGYTF
TRBV9	TRBJ2-1	.	.	TGTGCCAGCAGCGTCTGGGGGGGGGCCACCTACAATGAGCAGTTCTTC	CASSVWGGATYNEQFF
TRBV15	TRBJ1-2	few	TRBD1	TGTGCCACCAGTGACAGGGAGGCCTATGGCTACACCTTC	CATSDREAYGYTF
TRBV27	TRBJ1-2	.	.	TGTGCCAGCAGTTTATTCCCGGGTCCCACGTATGGCTACACCTTC	CASSLFPGPTYGYTF
TRBV5-1	TRBJ1-2	.	.	TGCGCCAGCAGCTTGGCCCCGACAGGCACGAGCTATGGCTACACCTTC	CASSLAPTGTSYGYTF
TRBV29-1	TRBJ1-2	.	.	TGCAGCGTTGGAGGGGAGAACTATGGCTACACCTTC	CSVGGENYGYTF
TRBV29-1	TRBJ1-2	.	.	TGCAGCGTTGACAGGGACTATGGCTACACCTTC	CSVDRDYGYTF
TRBV19	TRBJ2-7	.	TRBD2	TGTGCCAGTAGTAGAGCGGGGGGCGAGATTCCCTACGAGCAGTACTTC	CASSRAGGEIPYEQYF
TRBV19	TRBJ1-2	.	.	TGTGCCAGTAGGGGGCAGGTAGCTAACTATGGCTACACCTTC	CASRGQVANYGYTF
TRBV10-3	TRBJ2-3	.	.	TGTGCCATCAATCCGGGGTCAACAGATACGCAGTATTTT	CAINPGSTDTQYF
TRBV5-1	TRBJ1-6	.	.	TGCGCCAGCAGCTTAGGGCAGGGCGCTTGGTCACCCCTCCACTTT	CASSLGQGAWSPLHF
TRBV27	TRBJ2-7	.	.	TGTGCCAGCAGTTTATCCCCCCTTAACGAGCAGTACTTC	CASSLSPLNEQYF
TRBV5-1	TRBJ1-4	.	.	TGCGCCAGCAGCTTGGATAGGGGTCGGGAAAAACTGTTTTTT	CASSLDRGREKLFF
TRBV10-3	TRBJ1-1	.	.	TGTGCCATCAGTGCGTGGAGTAATACTGAAGCTTTCTTT	CAISAWSNTEAFF
TRBV9	TRBJ2-7	.	.	TGTGCCAGCAGCGTAGGAGTCCCGACAGGCTCCTACGAGCAGTACTTC	CASSVGVPTGSYEQYF
TRBV4-3	TRBJ1-2	few	TRBD1	TGCGCCAGCACCCCAGATGTACAGGGGGCAAATGGCTACACCTTC	CASTPDVQGANGYTF
TRBV5-5	TRBJ2-7	.	.	TGTGCCAGCAGCTTCAAAATTCCCTACGAGCAGTACTTC	CASSFKIPYEQYF
TRBV30	TRBJ1-5	few	.	TGTGCCTGGAGTGCCGGGGGGGTTCAGCCCCAGCATTTT	CAWSAGGVQPQHF
TRBV27	TRBJ2-7	.	.	TGTGCCAGCAGTTTAGGTCGGTCCTACGAGCAGTACTTC	CASSLGRSYEQYF
TRBV4-3	TRBJ2-1	.	TRBD1	TGCGCCAGCAGCCAAGGGGGCGTGACAGGGAGCAATGAGCAGTTCTTC	CASSQGGVTGSNEQFF
TRBV6-1	TRBJ1-2	.	.	TGTGCCAGCAGTGAAGTAGTATCTGGCGCAGGGACTCGTTACTATGGCTACACCTTC	CASSEVVSGAGTRYYGYTF
TRBV19	TRBJ1-1	.	TRBD1	TGTGCCAGTAGGAGACAGGGGAAAGATGCTGAAGCTTTCTTT	CASRRQGKDAEAFF
TRBV7-3	TRBJ2-1	.	TRBD2	TGTGCCAGCAGCCCCTTAGCGGGGGGGTCCTACAATGAGCAGTTCTTC	CASSPLAGGSYNEQFF
TRBV4-1	TRBJ1-5	.	TRBD1	TGCGCCAGCAGCCAGCCGGACAGGGGGCGCAATCAGCCCCAGCATTTT	CASSQPDRGRNQPQHF
TRBV4-1	TRBJ1-5	.	.	TGCGCCAGCAGCCACCCCTGGGGGGGCAACAATCAGCCCCAGCATTTT	CASSHPWGGNNQPQHF
TRBV27	TRBJ1-4	once	.	TGTGCCAGCAGTTTGATGGCGACGGGGGAAAAACTGTTTTTT	CASSLMATGEKLFF
TRBV2	TRBJ2-2	.	TRBD2	TGTGCCAGCAGCCCCGGACTAGCGGGGAACACCGGGGAGCTGTTTTTT	CASSPGLAGNTGELFF
TRBV25-1	TRBJ1-2	.	TRBD1	TGTGCCAGCAGTGCACCGACAGGGGGCGGCTATGGCTACACCTTC	CASSAPTGGGYGYTF
TRBV5-1	TRBJ2-5	.	.	TGCGCCAGCAGCTTGGTACCGGCAGGGAACTTGGCGCTCCAAGAGACCCAGTACTTC	CASSLVPAGNLALQETQYF
TRBV19	TRBJ2-6	.	TRBD1	TGTGCCAGTATTCCTCGAGGCAGGGGGAGCTCTGGGGCCAACGTCCTGACTTTC	CASIPRGRGSSGANVLTF
TRBV19	TRBJ2-7	.	.	TGTGCCAGTAGTATGTGGGGAAACGAGCAGTACTTC	CASSMWGNEQYF
TRBV5-6	TRBJ1-2	.	TRBD1	TGTGCCAGCAGCTTTGGGACAGGGGTCTATGGCTACACCTTC	CASSFGTGVYGYTF
TRBV4-3	TRBJ2-7	.	TRBD1	TGCGCCAGCAGTCCCGGGACAGGGGGGTTCTACGAGCAGTACTTC	CASSPGTGGFYEQYF
TRBV5-4	TRBJ1-3	.	.	TGTGCCAGCAGAGGTGGAAACACCATATATTTT	CASRGGNTIYF
TRBV9	TRBJ2-1	.	.	TGTGCCAGCAGCGTAATGTCCGCCTACAATGAGCAGTTCTTC	CASSVMSAYNEQFF
TRBV27	TRBJ2-5	.	.	TGTGCCAGCAGTTTTTCGGCAGGGGCCGCACAAGAGACCCAGTACTTC	CASSFSAGAAQETQYF
TRBV5-1	TRBJ1-3	few	.	TGCGCCAGCAGCTTGGAGTCAGGCTCTGGAAACACCATATATTTT	CASSLESGSGNTIYF
TRBV13	TRBJ2-1	once	.	TGTGCCAGCAGCAAGAGAGGTAGCTCGTGGGAGCAGTTCTTC	CASSKRGSSWEQFF
TRBV7-2	TRBJ2-7	.	TRBD2	TGTGCCAGCAGCTGGACTAGCGGGAAAAGCTCCTACGAGCAGTACTTC	CASSWTSGKSSYEQYF
TRBV5-4	TRBJ1-1	.	.	TGTGCCAGCAGCCCGGGAGTCATGAACACTGAAGCTTTCTTT	CASSPGVMNTEAFF
TRBV27	TRBJ2-7	.	.	TGTGCCAGCAGGTCGACGGTTACCCTCTCCTACGAGCAGTACTTC	CASRSTVTLSYEQYF
TRBV7-3	TRBJ2-2	.	TRBD2	TGTGCCAGCAGCTCGACTAGCGGGAGGGCCCAAAACGGGGAGCTGTTTTTT	CASSSTSGRAQNGELFF
TRBV9	TRBJ2-2	.	.	TGTGCCAGCAGCGTAGGCCTCCGGCGGGGAGGCACCGGGGAGCTGTTTTTT	CASSVGLRRGGTGELFF
TRBV6-1	TRBJ1-2	.	TRBD1	TGTGCCAGCAACCCCGGGACAGAGGTCTATGGCTACACCTTC	CASNPGTEVYGYTF
TRBV6-5	TRBJ2-3	few	.	TGTGCCAGCAGTTACGGGCCAAGGGGAGCGGGTGCGCAGTATTTT	CASSYGPRGAGAQYF
TRBV4-1	TRBJ1-5	.	.	TGCGCCAGCAGCCAAGGGGGGAGAGAGCCCCAGCATTTT	CASSQGGREPQHF
TRBV4-3	TRBJ1-2	once	.	TGCGCCAGCAGCCAAGGTCAGGGGTATGGCTACACCTTC	CASSQGQGYGYTF
TRBV5-1	TRBJ2-2	.	TRBD2	TGCGCCAGCAGCTTGAGCGGGGCCACCGGGGAGCTGTTTTTT	CASSLSGATGELFF
TRBV6-1	TRBJ2-1	once	TRBD2	TGTGCCAGCAGTGGACTAGCGGGGTACATGGAGCAGTTCTTC	CASSGLAGYMEQFF